This TCR beta chain was captured by sequencing in a study of blood T cell repertoires in COVID-19. Authors' analysis steps: Researchers report that nucleated cell counts were estimated from reference gene primer amplification. TCRdb's table, derived via immunoSEQ multiplex PCR, lists solely in-frame clones and lacks some. That table furnishes V, J and clone size, whereas the DNA furnished D and trimming. The sample consists of about 270,000 clones, over 75% of them appearing once. All enrollees were about 18 to 89 years old and from roughly 22 US areas. In assigning cohorts, the study relied on participant-reported clinical history. The CDR3 loop spans 15 amino acids. V shed 1 base and J 5 bases; nucleotides not matched to a gene: 5. Germline assignment: CDR1 SGHAT and CDR2 FQNNGV.

The chain uses TRBV11-2 and TRBJ2-5; TRBD1 aligns across 9 bases. Sequencing input: PBMCs or T cells enriched from blood (not recorded which). The origin of this receptor is a woman younger than 35 who had recovered from COVID-19. The CDR3 loop reads CASSLGTGGLETQYF. The CDR3 DNA reads TGTGCCAGCAGCTTAGGAACAGGGGGCTTGGAGACCCAGTACTTC.